This T cell receptor beta chain was profiled in a study of response to subunit inactivated influenza vaccine. General study findings and limits: Authors suggested that a seasonal influenza vaccination recruits few new T cells each time.

This CDR3 region has 16 residues. Losses at the gene ends were 2 bases for V and 3 bases for J; bases not matched to a gene: 5. CDR1 is MNHEY, CDR2 SVGEGT, per germline. A remark on this clonotype: Its specificity is unknown.

TCRdb reanalysed the RT-PCR reads using MiXCR and keeps one entry per CDR3 protein. The data show roughly 500,000 distinct CDR3 sequences, with about 25% seen just once and approximately 2% held by the top ten. This rearrangement joins TRBV6-2 or TRBV6-3 to TRBJ2-1, with 9 bases matching TRBD2. Sequences were derived from CD4+ T cells sorted from PBMCs, sampled more than 4 days after vaccination. The receptor comes from a man in his fifties or sixties who received an inactivated influenza vaccine. Written as DNA, the CDR3 is TGTGCCAGCAGTTACCTGCGGGGGGGCCACTACAATGAGCAGTTCTTC. This translates into CASSYLRGGHYNEQFF.